This TCR beta chain was captured by sequencing in a study of identical twins. cDNA carried unique molecular identifiers, and a universal primer site was added by template switching. TCRdb redid the calling of the 5' RACE reads with MiXCR, one entry per CDR3 protein. The sample records 400,000 or so distinct CDR3 sequences, roughly 9% being singletons. Per germline, CDR1 SQVTM and CDR2 ANQGSEA. The CDR3 totals 15 residues. V lost 6 bases to trimming and J lost 2 bases; unmatched junction nucleotides: 9. J is TRBJ2-2 and V is TRBV29-1; 7 bases map to TRBD2. This receptor was taken from a woman aged 50 to 65 in good health. Sequenced: naive T cells sorted from blood. Here the CDR3 reads CSVVAGALNTGELFF. In nucleotides, the CDR3 is TGCAGCGTCGTGGCGGGAGCCCTTAACACCGGGGAGCTGTTTTTT.